This TCR beta chain was captured in a study of cytomegalovirus exposure and HLA in healthy donors. V shed 0 bases and J 2 bases; nucleotides not matched to a gene: 7. This CDR3 contains 17 residues. Germline CDR1 is SGDLS and CDR2 is YYNGEE. A single count supports this clone. The study ran its PCR with 60 Vbeta and 13 Jbeta primers. Repertoires were generated with immunoSEQ multiplex PCR, while TCRdb's copy carries only in-frame clones and drops some. The sample consists of around 85,000 clones, just under 75% of them appearing once. This chain joins TRBV9 and TRBJ2-3, with 9 bases identical to TRBD2. Sequenced input: PBMCs. The sequence derives from a man in his 60s in good health and CMV-seronegative. The CDR3 protein is CASSVATGTSTTDTQYF. The CDR3 DNA reads TGTGCCAGCAGCGTAGCTACAGGGACTAGCACCACAGATACGCAGTATTTT. The full variable domain, in which reference TRBV9 and TRBJ2-3 provide the parts outside the CDR3, is DSGVTQTPKHLITATGQRVTLRCSPRSGDLSVYWYQQSLDQGLQFLIQYYNGEERAKGNILERFSAQQFPDLHSELNLSSLELGDSALYFCASSVATGTSTTDTQYFGPGTRLTVL.